A selection of T cell receptor beta chains follows, all from one sample in a study of T cell repertoires in cytomegalovirus infection. The antigens of these receptors remain unknown. TCRdb independently ran MiXCR on the reads; one entry per CDR3 protein. The sample comprises 750,000 to 950,000 distinct CDR3 sequences, under 35% of which are singletons, and around 13% rests with the top ten. The sample in question was cultured CD8+ T cells from PBMCs, obtained from culture after CMV antigen stimulation. These receptors all come from a human donor in good health (CMV status not recorded). Some clones in this sample may be carry-over from other donors' samples. The CDR3 runs from the conserved cysteine through the conserved F or W. The order of the fields is V gene, D gene, J gene, clone size, CDR3 DNA, CDR3 protein. The D gene is left open where the match is weak. The size field is filled for only some rows; it gives once, few, many or a size class.

V: TRBV11-2; D: .; J: TRBJ2-1; size: many; DNA: TGTGCCAGCAGCTTAGATCTTAGCTCCTACAATGAGCAGTTCTTC; CDR3: CASSLDLSSYNEQFF
V: TRBV27; D: .; J: TRBJ2-4; size: few; DNA: TGTGCCAGCAGTTCACCAGGCGGGGTGGCGAAAAACATTCAGTACTTC; CDR3: CASSSPGGVAKNIQYF
V: TRBV5-1; D: TRBD1; J: TRBJ2-7; size: .; DNA: TGCGCCAGCAGTTGGGGACAGGGGGACTCCTACGGGCAGTACTTC; CDR3: CASSWGQGDSYGQYF
V: TRBV6-5; D: .; J: TRBJ2-1; size: few; DNA: TGTGCCAGCAGTTGGGGACCTCACAATGAGCAGTTCTTC; CDR3: CASSWGPHNEQFF
V: TRBV7-6; D: TRBD1; J: TRBJ2-2; size: many; DNA: TGTGCCAGCAGCTTAGCGATGGGACAGGGTATCGGGGAGCTGTTTTTT; CDR3: CASSLAMGQGIGELFF
V: TRBV7-6; D: TRBD2; J: TRBJ2-7; size: .; DNA: TGTGCCAGCGGCTCCTTAGCGGGGAAGCCCTACGAGCAGTACTTC; CDR3: CASGSLAGKPYEQYF
V: TRBV12-5; D: .; J: TRBJ2-1; size: .; DNA: TGTGCTAGTGGTTTTGGGACCGACCGCGCCTACAATGAGCAGTTCTTC; CDR3: CASGFGTDRAYNEQFF
V: TRBV7-2; D: .; J: TRBJ2-5; size: many; DNA: TGTGCCAGCAGCCCCGGGTGGGAGACCCAGTACTTC; CDR3: CASSPGWETQYF
V: TRBV6-6; D: .; J: TRBJ2-3; size: .; DNA: TGTGCCAGCAGTTACGGGTCAGGTAGTACAGATACGCAGTATTTT; CDR3: CASSYGSGSTDTQYF
V: TRBV27; D: TRBD1; J: TRBJ1-6; size: .; DNA: TGTGCCAGCAGTTTATTACACACAGGGGGCGGTTCACCCCTCCACTTT; CDR3: CASSLLHTGGGSPLHF